The subject of this entry is one T cell receptor beta chain. Time point in this sample: patch test 1, 2 weeks after DPC sensitization. Indicated treatment: therapeutic diphenylcyclopropenone sensitization with weekly scalp DPC. TCRdb reprocessed the RACE reads with MiXCR, giving one entry per CDR3 protein. The sample shows about 120,000 distinct CDR3 sequences, around 13% of them seen only once. This entry belongs to a study of human T cells and chemical hapten exposure. Turning to the study itself: Sensitization involved placing 2% DPC onto a 2 cm by 2 cm region of upper inner arm skin. Per-sample TCR yield variability stemmed mainly from small pooled library volume differences.

The source was whole blood, collected in connection with sensitization to the hapten diphenylcyclopropenone (DPC). The clonotype comes from a young man with alopecia areata. Some clones in this sample may be carry-over from other donors' samples.

As DNA, the CDR3 is TGTGCCAGCAGCGTTGGGACAGGGGAATCAGATACGCAGTATTTT. This encodes CASSVGTGESDTQYF. V and J are TRBV9 and TRBJ2-3, with TRBD1 matching 10 bases. Germline V lookup: CDR1 SGDLS, CDR2 YYNGEE. The CDR3 loop spans 15 amino acids. J lost 4 bases, V lost 2 bases, and 4 bases had no gene match.